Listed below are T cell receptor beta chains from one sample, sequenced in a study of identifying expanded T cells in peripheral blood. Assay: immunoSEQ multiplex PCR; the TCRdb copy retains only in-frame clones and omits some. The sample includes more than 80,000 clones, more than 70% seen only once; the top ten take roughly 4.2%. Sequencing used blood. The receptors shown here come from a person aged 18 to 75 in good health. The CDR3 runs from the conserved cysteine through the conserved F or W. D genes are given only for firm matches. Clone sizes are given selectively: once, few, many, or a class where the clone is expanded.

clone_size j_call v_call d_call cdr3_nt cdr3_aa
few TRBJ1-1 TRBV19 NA TGTGCCAGTAGCCAGACAGAGAACACTGAAGCTTTCTTT CASSQTENTEAFF
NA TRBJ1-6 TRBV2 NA TGTGCCAGCAGTGAACTCGGGTCCTTAACAAATTCACCCCTCCACTTT CASSELGSLTNSPLHF
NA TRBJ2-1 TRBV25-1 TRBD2 TGTGCCAGCAGTGATCCTCCGGGGGGGGCGAACTACAATGAGCAGTTCTTC CASSDPPGGANYNEQFF
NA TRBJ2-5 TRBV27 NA TGTGCCAGCAGTACCCCAATTAGGGGGGGGGCTGGAGAGACCCAGTACTTC CASSTPIRGGAGETQYF
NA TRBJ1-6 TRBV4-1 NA TGCGCCAGCAGCCAAGAGAGGTCGACGGGTTCACCCCTCCACTTT CASSQERSTGSPLHF
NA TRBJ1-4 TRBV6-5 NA TGTGCCAGCAGGAGAGGGGTTAATGAAAAACTGTTTTTT CASRRGVNEKLFF
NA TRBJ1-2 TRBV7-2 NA TGTGCCAGCAGCTGGGGTCGGGGGGCAGCTAACTATGGCTACACCTTC CASSWGRGAANYGYTF
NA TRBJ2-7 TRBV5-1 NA TGCGCCAGCAGCTTGGTGGCGGGCGAGGGGAGGAGCTCCTACGAGCAGTACTTC CASSLVAGEGRSSYEQYF
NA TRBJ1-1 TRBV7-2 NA TGTGCCAGCAGTACTACAGGGATGCACACTGAAGCTTTCTTT CASSTTGMHTEAFF
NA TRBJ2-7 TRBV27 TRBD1 TGTGCCAGCAGTTTTCGGGACAGAGACTACGAGCAGTACTTC CASSFRDRDYEQYF
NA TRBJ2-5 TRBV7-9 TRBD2 TGTGCCAGCAGCCTGGTGACTAGCGGAAAAGAGACCCAGTACTTC CASSLVTSGKETQYF
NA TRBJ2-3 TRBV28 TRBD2 TGTGCCAGCAGTTTTTCCGTGACTAGCGGGAGGGCCCTCGATACGCAGTATTTT CASSFSVTSGRALDTQYF
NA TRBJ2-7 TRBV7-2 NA TGTGCCAGCAGCCCATATCCCGGGGCCTCTGACGAGCAGTACTTC CASSPYPGASDEQYF
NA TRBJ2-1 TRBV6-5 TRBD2 TGTGCCAGCAGTCCCCTAGCGGGAGGGCCGCAGTTCTTC CASSPLAGGPQFF
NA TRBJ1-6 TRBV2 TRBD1 TGTGCCAGCAGTGAAGACAGGGACAGCTATAATTCACCCCTCCACTTT CASSEDRDSYNSPLHF
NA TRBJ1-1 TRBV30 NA TGTGCCTGGATTTTTGGGACGGTGAACACTGAAGCTTTCTTT CAWIFGTVNTEAFF
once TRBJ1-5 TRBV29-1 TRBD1 TGCAGCGTGGGGGGGACAGGCAATCAGCCCCAGCATTTT CSVGGTGNQPQHF
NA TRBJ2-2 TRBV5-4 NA TGTGCCAGCAGACGAGACACCGGGGAGCTGTTTTTT CASRRDTGELFF
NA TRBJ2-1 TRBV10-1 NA TGCGCCAGCAGTGATAGGGCGGGCGGTATCCATGAGCAGTTCTTC CASSDRAGGIHEQFF
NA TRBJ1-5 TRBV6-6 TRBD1 TGTGCCAGCAGTTACCCAGGGACAGGGTACCCCCAGCCCCAGCATTTT CASSYPGTGYPQPQHF
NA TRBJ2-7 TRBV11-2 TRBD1 TGTGCCAGCAGCTCCGGAGGACAGGGGGTTTGGGAGCAGTACTTC CASSSGGQGVWEQYF
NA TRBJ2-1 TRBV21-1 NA TGTGCCAGCCTCTCTACTAATTCATCCTACAATGAGCAGTTCTTC CASLSTNSSYNEQFF
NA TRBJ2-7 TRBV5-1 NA TGCGCCAGCGGGATGGGGGGACAGCTCTACGAGCAGTACTTC CASGMGGQLYEQYF
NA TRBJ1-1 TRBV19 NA TGTGCCCCAACCTACAGGGATCTAACTGAAGCTTTCTTT CAPTYRDLTEAFF
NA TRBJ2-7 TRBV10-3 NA TGTGCCATCAGTATCTCCGGGGCAGGGACCTACGAGCAGTACTTC CAISISGAGTYEQYF
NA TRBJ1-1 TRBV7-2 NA TGTGCCAGCAGCGCAACCCCGACAAGAGAGACTGAAGCTTTCTTT CASSATPTRETEAFF
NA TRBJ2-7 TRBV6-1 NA TGTGCCAGCAGTGTGCAGCTTGGGCCCTACGAGCAGTACTTC CASSVQLGPYEQYF
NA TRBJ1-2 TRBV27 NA TGTGCCAGCAGGGCGGGACGCACTGCATCTAGCTACACCTTC CASRAGRTASSYTF
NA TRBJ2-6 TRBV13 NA TGTGCCAGCAGCGAAATCGCTGGGGCCAACGTCCTGACTTTC CASSEIAGANVLTF
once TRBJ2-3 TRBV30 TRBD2 TGTGCCTGGAGCCCCCTCGAGTGGGTCGCGACTAGCGGGGGCCTAAAAACTAGCACAGATACGCAGTATTTT CAWSPLEWVATSGGLKTSTDTQYF
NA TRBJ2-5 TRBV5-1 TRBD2 TGCGCCAGCAGCTCAACTAGCGGGGGTGTCCAAGAGACCCAGTACTTC CASSSTSGGVQETQYF
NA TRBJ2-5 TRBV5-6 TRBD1 TGTGCCAGCAGCACTGGACAGGGGTGGGACCAAGAGACCCAGTACTTC CASSTGQGWDQETQYF
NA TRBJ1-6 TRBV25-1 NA TGTGCCAGCAGTCCCCGTTGGACACCCCTCCACTTT CASSPRWTPLHF
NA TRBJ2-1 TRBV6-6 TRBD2 TGTGCCAGCAGTTACTCCGCTAGCGGTACGTTTGTACGGTTCTTC CASSYSASGTFVRFF
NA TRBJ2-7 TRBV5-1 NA TGCGCCAGCAGCTTGGGCCCCCCGGTAGGGGGGGCCTACGAGCAGTACTTC CASSLGPPVGGAYEQYF
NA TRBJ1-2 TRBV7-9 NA TGTGCCAGCAGCCGACAGGAGAAGGTGGGAGGCTACACCTTC CASSRQEKVGGYTF
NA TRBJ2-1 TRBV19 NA TGTGCCAGTAGTACACTCCGGACTATGCTTAATGAGCAGTTCTTC CASSTLRTMLNEQFF
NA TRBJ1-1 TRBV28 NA TGTGCCAGCAGCCGGGGGGACATGAACACTGAAGCTTTCTTT CASSRGDMNTEAFF
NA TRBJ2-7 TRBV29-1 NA TGCAGCGCCGCACACGGGATTGGCGAGCAGTACTTC CSAAHGIGEQYF
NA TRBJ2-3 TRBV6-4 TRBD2 TGTGCCAGCAGTGACTCTAGCGGGGGCTCGGTGGATACGCAGTATTTT CASSDSSGGSVDTQYF
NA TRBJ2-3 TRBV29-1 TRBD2 TGCAGCGCTAAAGCGGGAGGGCCGGGAGATACGCAGTATTTT CSAKAGGPGDTQYF
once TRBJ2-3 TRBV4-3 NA TGCGCCAGCAGCCAAGAGGTGGGAAGCACAGATACGCAGTATTTT CASSQEVGSTDTQYF
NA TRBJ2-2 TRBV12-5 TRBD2 TGTGCTAGTGGTTTGGCAGCGGGGGCTGTCGGGGAGCTGTTTTTT CASGLAAGAVGELFF
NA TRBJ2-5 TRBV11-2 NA TGTGCCAGCAGCCCACCGACGGGGTTGGAGGAGACCCAGTACTTC CASSPPTGLEETQYF
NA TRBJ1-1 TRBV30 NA TGTGCCTGGAGTGTACTCAGGGGCACTGAAGCTTTCTTT CAWSVLRGTEAFF
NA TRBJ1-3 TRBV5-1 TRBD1 TGCGCCAGCAGCTTCCGGGGACAGGGAAACACCATATATTTT CASSFRGQGNTIYF
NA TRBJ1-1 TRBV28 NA TGTGCCAGCGGGGGGCTCTTAAACACTGAAGCTTTCTTT CASGGLLNTEAFF
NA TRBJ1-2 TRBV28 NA TGTGCCAGCACCCGGGGGGGCGCCGGCTATGGCTACACCTTC CASTRGGAGYGYTF
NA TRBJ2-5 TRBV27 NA TGTGCCAGCAGTTTATCGTGGCCGGGACATCAAGAGACCCAGTACTTC CASSLSWPGHQETQYF
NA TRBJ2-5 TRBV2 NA TGTGCCAGCAGTGAGGAATACAAAGAGACCCAGTACTTC CASSEEYKETQYF